The next 14 T cell receptor beta chains were all read from a single sample in a study of blood T cell repertoires in COVID-19. Measured with immunoSEQ multiplex PCR; TCRdb has only the in-frame clones, and not every one. Among 80,000 to 100,000 clones, about nine tenths were seen once, and the ten largest hold around 3%. The sample taken for sequencing was peripheral blood. The receptors here all came from a woman aged 50 to 60 with active or convalescent COVID-19.

This chain connects TRBV7-9 to TRBJ1-2; a weak D match, TRBD1 (5 bases). V dropped 1 base and J dropped 11 bases, with 8 bases sitting between them. There are 11 residues in the CDR3. Germline V gene lookup returns CDR1 SEHNR and CDR2 FQNEAQ (reference sequence). The CDR3, as DNA: TGTGCCAGCAGCTTAGACAGGCGGTACACCTTC. It is translated as CASSLDRRYTF.

Comments on this clone: The sample contains more than one DNA sequence encoding this CDR3. The rearrangement joins TRBV6-2 or TRBV6-3 to TRBJ2-1; 11 bases fit TRBD2. CDR1 is MNHEY and CDR2 is SVGEGT in the germline V gene. After removal of 5 bases from V and 4 bases from J, the junction contained 7 bases not matched to a gene. CDR3 size: 16 residues. DNA for the CDR3: TGTGCCAGCAGTCCCTCCGGGACTAGCGGTTACAATGAGCAGTTCTTC. Translation: CASSPSGTSGYNEQFF.

The J gene is TRBJ1-2, the V gene TRBV29-1; D is unresolved. V shed 3 bases and J shed 9 bases, with 14 bases lying between them. Germline V gene data show CDR1 as SQVTM and CDR2 as ANQGSEA. The CDR3 runs 12 residues. The CDR3 sequence: CSVDYGLRSYTF. For the CDR3, the DNA is TGCAGCGTTGATTATGGGCTCAGGAGCTACACCTTC. Based on the CDR3 plus reference TRBV29-1 and TRBJ1-2, the full variable domain is SAVISQKPSRDICQRGTSLTIQCQVDSQVTMMFWYRQQPGQSLTLIATANQGSEATYESGFVIDKFPISRPNLTFSTLTVSNMSPEDSSIYLCSVDYGLRSYTFGSGTRLTVV.

This clone was detected once. V and J are TRBV3-1 (or the pseudogene TRBV3-2) and TRBJ1-1; 9 positions agree with TRBD1. The CDR3 length is 14 residues. Trimming at V came to 3 bases and at J to 2 bases, leaving 1 base not matched to a gene. Germline V gene lookup returns CDR1 LGHDT and CDR2 YNNKEL (reference sequence). This CDR3 reads CASSQGQGNTEAFF. The CDR3 DNA sequence: TGTGCCAGCAGCCAGGGACAGGGAAACACTGAAGCTTTCTTT.

This chain links TRBV19 with TRBJ2-5; 10 nucleotides match TRBD2. V trimming: 6 bases; J trimming: 5 bases; junction bases outside the gene matches: 0. From germline, CDR1 is LNHDA and CDR2 SQIVND (reference sequence). CDR3 length: 12 residues. The CDR3 DNA reads as TGTGCCAGTAGACTAGCGGGGGAGACCCAGTACTTC. Protein sequence: CASRLAGETQYF. Combining the CDR3 with reference TRBV19 and TRBJ2-5 gives the whole variable domain DGGITQSPKYLFRKEGQNVTLSCEQNLNHDAMYWYRQDPGQGLRLIYYSQIVNDFQKGDIAEGYSVSREKKESFPLTVTSAQKNPTAFYLCASRLAGETQYFGPGTRLLVL.

This clone came up once. The genes are TRBV25-1 and TRBJ1-2, with no clear D. Trimming shortened V by 3 bases and J by 3 bases, and 8 bases separated the two germline ends. Germline CDR1 MGHDK, CDR2 SYGVNS. This CDR3 is 13 amino acids long. The chain's CDR3 is CASSEGAHYGYTF. Here the CDR3 DNA reads TGTGCCAGCAGTGAGGGCGCGCACTATGGCTACACCTTC.

This clone was detected many times. The rearrangement links TRBV7-2 to TRBJ1-1; D unclear. Trimming removed 4 bases from V and 3 bases from J, with 18 bases in between. CDR1 and CDR2 from the germline V gene are SGHTA and FQGNSA. The CDR3 totals 16 residues. The CDR3 region has the DNA TGTGCCAGCAGCTCGACATTAAGGTTGCGGGACACTGAAGCTTTCTTT. It codes for CASSSTLRLRDTEAFF.

The V call is TRBV5-1, the J call TRBJ1-1; TRBD1 is a possible D gene (6 bases). V lost 4 bases, J lost 4 bases, and 17 bases lay in between. The CDR3 length is 15 residues. Germline V CDR1 and CDR2: SGHRS, YFSETQ. CDR3 nucleotides: TGCGCCAGCAGCCCAGGACAGCTTCCTTTCACTGAAGCTTTCTTT. Residues: CASSPGQLPFTEAFF. Combining the CDR3 with reference TRBV5-1 and TRBJ1-1 gives the whole variable domain KAGVTQTPRYLIKTRGQQVTLSCSPISGHRSVSWYQQTPGQGLQFLFEYFSETQRNKGNFPGRFSGRQFSNSRSEMNVSTLELGDSALYLCASSPGQLPFTEAFFGQGTRLTVV.

This rearrangement joins TRBV7-6 to TRBJ2-1; D ambiguous. Germline V gives CDR1 SGHVS, CDR2 FNYEAQ. There are 14 residues in the CDR3. Trimming took off 1 base at V and 8 bases at J, with 12 bases between the two ends. The CDR3 region is CASSLGSGGDEQFF. The CDR3 DNA reads as TGTGCCAGCAGCTTAGGATCTGGCGGCGATGAGCAGTTCTTC.

The chain couples TRBV5-1 to TRBJ1-1; D is undetermined. The CDR3 length is 15 residues. The ends were cut back, 3 bases at V and 3 bases at J, with 15 bases in the middle. Germline V gene lookup returns CDR1 SGHRS and CDR2 YFSETQ. In nucleotides, the CDR3 is TGCGCCAGCAGCTGGTCATTAGGAGCGTACACTGAAGCTTTCTTT. Protein product: CASSWSLGAYTEAFF.

The rearrangement links TRBV14 to TRBJ1-2; TRBD1 matches 10 bases. The germline V gene encodes CDR1 SGHDN and CDR2 FVKESK. This CDR3 has 15 residues. V shed 4 bases, J shed 8 bases, and the junction held 10 bases outside the gene matches. The CDR3 DNA reads as TGTGCCAGCAGCCCACTGACAGGGGGCGGAGGCGGCTACACCTTC. Translated, it gives CASSPLTGGGGGYTF.

The chain recombines TRBV5-1 with TRBJ2-1; 9 bases align to TRBD1. Germline values: CDR1 SGHRS, CDR2 YFSETQ. V shed 3 bases and J 5 bases; nucleotides not matched to a gene: 12. The CDR3 has 17 residues. The CDR3 sequence: CASSSYPRTGADNEQFF. The CDR3 coding sequence is TGCGCCAGCAGCTCCTACCCCCGGACAGGGGCGGACAATGAGCAGTTCTTC.

This clone was counted at least ten times. This sequence joins TRBV6-4 and TRBJ2-2; D gene ambiguous. This CDR3 comprises 14 residues. CDR1 and CDR2 (germline): MRHNA, SNTAGT. With 3 bases removed from V and 4 bases from J, the gap between germline ends came to 9 bases. The CDR3 here is CASSEAGGTGELFF. CDR3 DNA: TGTGCCAGCAGTGAAGCAGGTGGCACCGGGGAGCTGTTTTTT.

There are a few counts of this clone. CDR3 in amino acids: CASNNRGGSVQETQYF. CDR3 in DNA: TGTGCCAGCAACAATAGAGGGGGCTCGGTCCAAGAGACCCAGTACTTC. V and J are TRBV11-2 and TRBJ2-5; 7 bases map to TRBD1. Germline trimming cut 7 bases from V and 1 base from J; bases unmatched to any gene: 12. CDR1 SGHAT and CDR2 FQNNGV come from the germline V gene. CDR3 length: 16 residues.